These T cell receptor beta chains were read from a single sample in a study of cytomegalovirus exposure and HLA in healthy donors. Sequencing was performed with immunoSEQ multiplex PCR; in TCRdb, only in-frame clones are kept and a portion is missing. Seen here are about 160,000 clones, around 80% observed once, and the top ten hold 4% to 5%. Input material: PBMCs. These receptors were obtained from a man aged 25-45 years in good health and CMV-seronegative. Both conserved end residues are part of each CDR3. D genes are given only for firm matches. The listing skips clone size in some rows; elsewhere it reads once, few, many or a size class.

clone_size	d_call	j_call	v_call	cdr3_aa	cdr3_nt
once	TRBD1	TRBJ1-4	TRBV2	CASSPQGVRGEKLFF	TGTGCCAGCAGCCCACAGGGGGTTCGCGGTGAAAAACTGTTTTTT
NA	NA	TRBJ2-7	TRBV9	CASSPGPGGYEQYF	TGTGCCAGCAGCCCTGGGCCCGGGGGCTACGAGCAGTACTTC
once	TRBD1	TRBJ1-2	TRBV6-1	CASSRQGLGYTF	TGTGCCAGCAGTCGACAGGGTTTAGGCTACACCTTC
NA	NA	TRBJ2-6	TRBV30	CAWSPSYAGANVLTF	TGTGCCTGGAGTCCCTCCTACGCTGGGGCCAACGTCCTGACTTTC
NA	NA	TRBJ2-1	TRBV6-5	CASSFLPSALYNEQFF	TGTGCCAGCAGTTTCCTACCTAGCGCCCTTTACAATGAGCAGTTCTTC
NA	NA	TRBJ2-5	TRBV10-3	CAIRDGVQETQYF	TGTGCCATCAGAGACGGGGTACAAGAGACCCAGTACTTC
NA	NA	TRBJ2-5	TRBV2	CASSEAGGGGEQYF	TGTGCCAGCAGTGAAGCAGGAGGGGGCGGAGAGCAGTACTTC
once	TRBD1	TRBJ2-1	TRBV5-4	CASSFNRGRNEQFF	TGTGCCAGCAGCTTTAACAGGGGGCGGAATGAGCAGTTCTTC
NA	TRBD2	TRBJ2-3	TRBV9	CASSVLTEGGPQDTQYF	TGTGCCAGCAGCGTATTAACAGAGGGAGGGCCCCAAGATACGCAGTATTTT
NA	TRBD1	TRBJ2-1	TRBV5-4	CASSPDRNSYNEQFF	TGTGCCAGCAGCCCGGACAGGAACTCCTACAATGAGCAGTTCTTC
once	NA	TRBJ1-2	TRBV28	CASIKQGSYGYTF	TGTGCCAGCATCAAACAGGGATCCTATGGCTACACCTTC
NA	NA	TRBJ1-3	TRBV6-1	CASTIQGRGNTIYF	TGTGCCAGCACCATACAGGGTCGTGGAAACACCATATATTTT
NA	TRBD1	TRBJ2-2	TRBV7-7	CASSSGQGRNTGELFF	TGTGCCAGCAGCTCAGGACAGGGGCGGAACACCGGGGAGCTGTTTTTT
NA	NA	TRBJ1-5	TRBV13	CASSARQDISQPQHF	TGTGCCAGCAGCGCCCGACAGGACATCTCACAGCCCCAGCATTTT
NA	TRBD2	TRBJ2-5	TRBV4-3	CASSPGGGRGETQYF	TGCGCCAGCAGCCCCGGCGGGGGGAGGGGAGAGACCCAGTACTTC
NA	NA	TRBJ1-1	TRBV19	CASTHSPLTSRTEAFF	TGTGCCAGTACCCATTCCCCCCTGACAAGCCGCACTGAAGCTTTCTTT
many	TRBD2	TRBJ2-2	TRBV5-4	CASSLSIGTSPGTGELFF	TGTGCCAGCAGCTTGAGTATTGGGACTAGCCCAGGCACCGGGGAGCTGTTTTTT
few	NA	TRBJ1-4	TRBV11-2	CASSLVAAMGEKLFF	TGTGCCAGCAGCTTAGTAGCCGCAATGGGTGAAAAACTGTTTTTT
NA	NA	TRBJ1-3	TRBV27	CASSSAGSSGNTIYF	TGTGCCAGCAGTTCCGCGGGGAGCTCTGGAAACACCATATATTTT
NA	TRBD1	TRBJ2-7	TRBV7-2	CASSRTGGLEQYF	TGTGCCAGCAGCCGGACAGGGGGCCTCGAGCAGTACTTC
few	TRBD1	TRBJ1-2	TRBV27	CASSWSRGNYGYTF	TGTGCCAGCAGTTGGTCCAGGGGGAACTATGGCTACACCTTC
NA	TRBD1	TRBJ2-2	TRBV7-9	CASSYDRVTPNTGELFF	TGTGCCAGCAGCTACGACAGGGTTACTCCGAACACCGGGGAGCTGTTTTTT
once	NA	TRBJ2-1	TRBV7-9	CASSFLADEQFF	TGTGCCAGCAGCTTTCTAGCAGATGAGCAGTTCTTC
NA	TRBD1	TRBJ2-5	TRBV5-1	CASSLAAGTGQETQYF	TGCGCCAGCAGCTTGGCCGCTGGGACAGGGCAAGAGACCCAGTACTTC
NA	TRBD1	TRBJ1-1	TRBV9	CASSVTGDEAFF	TGTGCCAGCAGCGTGACAGGGGATGAAGCTTTCTTT
NA	NA	TRBJ1-6	TRBV10-3	CAISEGWGDNSPLHF	TGTGCCATCAGTGAAGGTTGGGGCGATAATTCACCCCTCCACTTT
NA	TRBD1	TRBJ1-5	TRBV6-5	CASSQGQGHQPQHF	TGTGCCAGCAGCCAAGGACAGGGACATCAGCCCCAGCATTTT
NA	NA	TRBJ1-1	TRBV19	CASSMKRNTEAFF	TGTGCCAGTAGTATGAAGAGAAACACTGAAGCTTTCTTT
NA	NA	TRBJ2-1	TRBV30	CAWSPGDEQFF	TGTGCCTGGAGTCCCGGGGATGAGCAGTTCTTC
few	TRBD1	TRBJ2-1	TRBV11-3	CASSLDRGPYNEQFF	TGTGCCAGCAGCTTAGACAGGGGGCCCTACAATGAGCAGTTCTTC
NA	NA	TRBJ2-7	TRBV28	CASSFSLLSSYEQYF	TGTGCCAGCAGTTTCTCACTATTAAGCTCCTACGAGCAGTACTTC
NA	TRBD2	TRBJ2-3	TRBV30	CAWTAGAADTQYF	TGTGCCTGGACAGCGGGAGCCGCAGATACGCAGTATTTT
NA	NA	TRBJ2-6	TRBV11-2	CASTGGPSSGANVLTF	TGTGCCAGCACGGGGGGCCCGAGCTCTGGGGCCAACGTCCTGACTTTC
NA	TRBD1	TRBJ1-1	TRBV14	CASSQYRGMNTEAFF	TGTGCCAGCAGCCAATACAGGGGGATGAACACTGAAGCTTTCTTT
few	NA	TRBJ2-3	TRBV5-4	CASSSTRLGSTDTQYF	TGTGCCAGCAGCTCCACCCGACTAGGGAGCACAGATACGCAGTATTTT
NA	NA	TRBJ2-7	TRBV19	CASSIDLETAEQYF	TGTGCCAGTAGTATAGATCTAGAGACAGCCGAGCAGTACTTC
NA	NA	TRBJ2-7	TRBV19	CASSRDEVYEQYF	TGTGCCAGTAGTAGAGACGAGGTCTACGAGCAGTACTTC
NA	NA	TRBJ2-5	TRBV10-2	CASSPVKETQYF	TGCGCCAGCAGTCCCGTAAAAGAGACCCAGTACTTC
NA	TRBD1	TRBJ1-5	TRBV5-1	CASSLQGVLGQPQHF	TGCGCCAGCAGCTTACAGGGGGTTTTGGGTCAGCCCCAGCATTTT
NA	NA	TRBJ2-6	TRBV6-5	CASSPQGSGANVLTF	TGTGCCAGCAGCCCCCAGGGCTCTGGGGCCAACGTCCTGACTTTC
NA	TRBD2	TRBJ2-3	TRBV19	CASSISGTSAKLDTQYF	TGTGCCAGTAGTATAAGTGGAACTAGCGCTAAACTAGATACGCAGTATTTT
NA	NA	TRBJ2-3	TRBV11-2	CASSRLLRTDTQYF	TGTGCCAGCAGCCGATTACTACGCACAGATACGCAGTATTTT
NA	TRBD1	TRBJ1-1	TRBV7-9	CASNYLGTVVSTEAFF	TGTGCCAGCAACTACTTAGGGACAGTAGTCTCCACTGAAGCTTTCTTT
NA	TRBD1	TRBJ2-7	TRBV6-5	CASRETGGPYEQYF	TGTGCCAGCAGGGAGACAGGGGGGCCCTACGAGCAGTACTTC
NA	TRBD1	TRBJ2-7	TRBV10-3	CAISTRDRGYEQYF	TGTGCCATCAGCACTCGGGACAGGGGTTACGAGCAGTACTTC
NA	TRBD1	TRBJ2-7	TRBV7-8	CASSQDRGRWNEQYF	TGTGCCAGCAGCCAAGACAGGGGGCGATGGAACGAGCAGTACTTC
NA	NA	TRBJ1-6	TRBV21-1	CASSRSGTAPTSPLHF	TGTGCCAGCAGCAGATCCGGGACAGCCCCCACTTCACCCCTCCACTTT
NA	NA	TRBJ1-5	TRBV7-9	CSSSPGEYSNQPQHF	TGTTCCAGCAGCCCGGGGGAGTATAGCAATCAGCCCCAGCATTTT
NA	NA	TRBJ1-4	TRBV4-3	CASSQVPPSFATNEKLFF	TGCGCCAGCAGCCAAGTGCCCCCAAGCTTTGCAACTAATGAAAAACTGTTTTTT
NA	NA	TRBJ2-7	TRBV14	CASSQVERGPYEQYF	TGTGCCAGCAGCCAAGTAGAAAGGGGCCCCTACGAGCAGTACTTC
NA	TRBD1	TRBJ2-7	TRBV7-2	CASSLVNRGTYEQYF	TGTGCCAGCAGCTTAGTTAACAGGGGGACCTACGAGCAGTACTTC
NA	TRBD1	TRBJ2-5	TRBV7-9	CASSLASGGQETQYF	TGTGCCAGCAGCTTAGCCTCAGGGGGCCAAGAGACCCAGTACTTC
few	NA	TRBJ1-1	TRBV6-6	CASSYGRGLNTEAFF	TGTGCCAGCAGTTACGGGAGGGGATTGAACACTGAAGCTTTCTTT